Below are 16 T cell receptor beta chains sequenced from a single sample in a study of blood T cell dynamics during melanoma immunotherapy. The time point: week 3, after first cycle of checkpoint inhibitor. Assay used: immunoSEQ multiplex PCR; TCRdb lists only in-frame clones, some missing. This sample has almost 300 clones, with 75% to 85% found just once. The source material was cell-free DNA from blood, sampled from a patient treated with checkpoint blockade. Source of these receptors: a human donor with melanoma.

The chain employs TRBV6-5 and TRBJ2-5; 12 nucleotides line up with TRBD2. Germline V lookup: CDR1 MNHEY, CDR2 SVGAGI. The CDR3 totals 14 residues. V lost 0 bases, J lost 10 bases, and 3 bases stayed unmatched. The CDR3 spells CASSYSTSGGVQYF. The CDR3 nucleotides are TGTGCCAGCAGTTACTCGACTAGCGGGGGAGTCCAGTACTTC.

The chain has TRBV19 and TRBJ1-2; D gene uncertain. There are 13 residues in the CDR3. Germline V gives CDR1 LNHDA, CDR2 SQIVND (reference sequence). V was cut by 4 bases and J by 3 bases, with 9 bases left in between. The CDR3 DNA reads as TGTGCCAGTAGTAGGAGAACCGACTATGGCTACACCTTC. It translates to CASSRRTDYGYTF.

The J gene is TRBJ2-2, the V gene TRBV5-1; TRBD1 matches at 11 bases. CDR3 length: 15 residues. Germline lookup yields CDR1 SGHRS and CDR2 YFSETQ. The V gene end was trimmed by 7 bases and the J gene end by 6 bases; junction bases not matched to a gene: 8. The CDR3: CASGTGQGAAGELFF. DNA for the CDR3: TGCGCCAGCGGAACCGGACAGGGGGCAGCCGGGGAGCTGTTTTTT. Full variable domain (rest looked up from reference TRBV5-1 and TRBJ2-2): KAGVTQTPRYLIKTRGQQVTLSCSPISGHRSVSWYQQTPGQGLQFLFEYFSETQRNKGNFPGRFSGRQFSNSRSEMNVSTLELGDSALYLCASGTGQGAAGELFFGEGSRLTVL.

The chain couples TRBV18 to TRBJ1-4; unclear D gene. The ends were cut back, 1 base at V and 5 bases at J, with 8 bases in the middle. Germline CDR1 and CDR2: KGHSH and LQKENI. This CDR3 is 14 amino acids long. As DNA, the CDR3 is TGTGCCAGCTCACCACGCAAGACGAATGAAAAACTGTTTTTT. It translates to CASSPRKTNEKLFF.

A few counts support this clone. The gene calls are TRBV30 and TRBJ1-1, with D maybe TRBD1 (5 bases). Trimming left V 8 bases short and J 1 base short, with 14 bases between. There are 13 residues in the CDR3. Germline CDR1 and CDR2: GTSNPN and SVGIG (reference sequence). CDR3 loop: CALDGGRNTEAFF. The CDR3 coding sequence is TGTGCCCTCGACGGGGGTAGGAACACTGAAGCTTTCTTT.

V and J are TRBV2 and TRBJ2-2; the D is unclear. V gave up 7 bases and J gave up 6 bases, with 9 bases separating them. The CDR3 is made up of 12 amino acids. Germline lookup yields CDR1 SNHLY and CDR2 FYNNEI. The CDR3 DNA sequence: TGTGCCAGCACTTGGAGCTCCGGGGAGCTGTTTTTT. It translates to CASTWSSGELFF.

This clone was counted a few times. V usage is TRBV9 and J usage is TRBJ2-2; 7 bases are a match to TRBD2. The CDR3 length is 16 residues. Germline CDR1 is SGDLS and CDR2 is YYNGEE. The V segment lost 0 bases and the J segment 5 bases; nucleotides outside the gene matches: 7. As DNA, the CDR3 is TGTGCCAGCAGCGTAGGGGGAGGGCGGTGGACCGGGGAGCTGTTTTTT. Its protein product is CASSVGGGRWTGELFF. Full variable domain (rest looked up from reference TRBV9 and TRBJ2-2): DSGVTQTPKHLITATGQRVTLRCSPRSGDLSVYWYQQSLDQGLQFLIQYYNGEERAKGNILERFSAQQFPDLHSELNLSSLELGDSALYFCASSVGGGRWTGELFFGEGSRLTVL.

The chain joins TRBV5-6 to TRBJ1-2; 7 bases align to TRBD1. The CDR3 has 16 amino acids. Trimming took 0 bases from V and 0 from J; bases not matched to a gene: 5. Germline CDR1 reads SGHDT; CDR2 reads YYEEEE. The CDR3 here is CASSLGDRAANYGYTF. For the CDR3, the DNA is TGTGCCAGCAGCTTGGGGGACAGAGCCGCTAACTATGGCTACACCTTC. The variable domain in full, with the rest retrieved from reference TRBV5-6 and TRBJ1-2, is DAGVTQSPTHLIKTRGQQVTLRCSPKSGHDTVSWYQQALGQGPQFIFQYYEEEERQRGNFPDRFSGHQFPNYSSELNVNALLLGDSALYLCASSLGDRAANYGYTFGSGTRLTVV.

The rearrangement joins TRBV5-4 to TRBJ2-7; no clear D gene. V lost 0 bases and J lost 1, with 2 bases in between. CDR3 size: 12 residues. CDR1 is SGHNT and CDR2 is YYREEE in the germline V gene (reference sequence). The CDR3 spells CASSLASYEQYF. CDR3 nucleotide sequence: TGTGCCAGCAGCTTGGCGTCCTACGAGCAGTACTTC.

The chain has TRBV5-8 and TRBJ1-4; 7 bases map to TRBD1. Germline V lookup: CDR1 SGHTS, CDR2 YDEGEE. With V trimmed by 4 bases and J by 7 bases, 7 bases remained unmatched. The CDR3 loop spans 14 amino acids. The CDR3 protein is CASSGTGVGEKLFF. CDR3 coding DNA: TGTGCCAGCAGCGGAACAGGGGTCGGTGAAAAACTGTTTTTT.

This clone appeared a few times. V gene TRBV27 combines with J gene TRBJ2-7, with 8 bases lining up with TRBD1. The germline V gene encodes CDR1 MNHEY and CDR2 SMNVEV (reference sequence). This CDR3 spans 14 amino acids. Trimming took 0 bases from V and 5 from J; bases not matched to a gene: 3. The DNA of the CDR3 is TGTGCCAGCAGTTTATCTCCAGGGGGCCACGAGCAGTACTTC. Translating gives CASSLSPGGHEQYF.

This sequence joins TRBV27 and TRBJ2-7, with D tentatively TRBD1 (6 bases). The CDR3 contains 12 residues. The germline V and J ends were trimmed by 3 bases and 4 bases, with 7 bases remaining between them. Germline V gene data show CDR1 as MNHEY and CDR2 as SMNVEV (reference sequence). The CDR3 reads CASSLDRYEQYF. CDR3 bases: TGTGCCAGCAGTTTGGACAGATACGAGCAGTACTTC.

This clone showed up just once. The chain joins TRBV9 to TRBJ1-2; weak D call: TRBD1 (5 bases). The CDR3 loop spans 15 amino acids. V was clipped by 4 bases and J by 5 bases, with 18 bases between them. Germline values: CDR1 SGDLS, CDR2 YYNGEE. This CDR3 reads CASSPQTGTIYGYTF. The CDR3 region has the DNA TGTGCCAGCAGCCCTCAGACCGGGACCATATATGGCTACACCTTC.

This clone has a single count. The J gene is TRBJ1-2, the V gene TRBV27; TRBD1 aligns across 11 bases. Germline CDR1 reads MNHEY; CDR2 reads SMNVEV (reference sequence). The CDR3 is 15 amino acids. The V and J ends lost 5 bases and 4 bases, in that order; junction bases with no gene match: 6. CDR3 sequence: CASSPRTGGFYGYTF. CDR3 nucleotides: TGTGCCAGCAGTCCACGGACAGGGGGCTTCTATGGCTACACCTTC.

The chain has TRBV15 and TRBJ2-5; D unresolved. With 4 bases removed from V and 6 bases from J, the gap between germline ends came to 15 bases. Germline values: CDR1 LNHNV, CDR2 YYDKDF (reference sequence). The CDR3 is 14 amino acids. The CDR3 loop reads CATSIGTARQTQYF. CDR3 DNA sequence: TGTGCCACCAGCATAGGTACAGCAAGACAGACCCAGTACTTC.

The rearrangement joins TRBV9 to TRBJ2-3, with D possibly being TRBD2 (7 bases). Germline loops: CDR1 SGDLS, CDR2 YYNGEE. Deletions cut 4 bases from V and 0 bases from J, with 12 bases between. The CDR3 has 15 residues. The CDR3 nucleotides are TGTGCCAGCAGCCCCGCGGGGGCTAGCACAGATACGCAGTATTTT. This codes for CASSPAGASTDTQYF.